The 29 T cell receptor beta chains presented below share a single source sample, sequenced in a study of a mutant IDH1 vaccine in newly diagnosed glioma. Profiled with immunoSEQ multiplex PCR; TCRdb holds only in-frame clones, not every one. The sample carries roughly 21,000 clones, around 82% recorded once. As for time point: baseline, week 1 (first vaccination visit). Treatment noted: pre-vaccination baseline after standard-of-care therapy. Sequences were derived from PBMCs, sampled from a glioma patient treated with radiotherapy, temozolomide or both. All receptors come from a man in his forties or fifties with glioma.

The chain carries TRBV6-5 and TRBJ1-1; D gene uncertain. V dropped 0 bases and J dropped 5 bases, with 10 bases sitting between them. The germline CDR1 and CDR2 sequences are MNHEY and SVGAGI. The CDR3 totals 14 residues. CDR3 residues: CASSYSTGRTEAFF. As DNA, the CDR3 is TGTGCCAGCAGTTACTCCACGGGCCGAACTGAAGCTTTCTTT.

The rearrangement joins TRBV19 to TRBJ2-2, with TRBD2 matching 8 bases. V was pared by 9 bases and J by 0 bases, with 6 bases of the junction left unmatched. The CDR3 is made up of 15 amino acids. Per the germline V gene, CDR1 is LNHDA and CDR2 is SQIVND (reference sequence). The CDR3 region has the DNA TGTGCCAGCCTGCGGGGACTAGCGAACACCGGGGAGCTGTTTTTT. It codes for CASLRGLANTGELFF.

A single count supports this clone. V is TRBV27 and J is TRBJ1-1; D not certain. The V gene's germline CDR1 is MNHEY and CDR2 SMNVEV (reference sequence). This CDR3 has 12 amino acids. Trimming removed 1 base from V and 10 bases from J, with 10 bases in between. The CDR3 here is CASSLLGQIAFF. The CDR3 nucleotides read TGTGCCAGCAGTTTATTAGGGCAAATAGCTTTCTTT.

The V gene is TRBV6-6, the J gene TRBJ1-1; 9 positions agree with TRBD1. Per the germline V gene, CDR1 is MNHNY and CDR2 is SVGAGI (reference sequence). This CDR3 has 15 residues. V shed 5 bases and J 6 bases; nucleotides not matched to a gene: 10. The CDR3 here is CASSHGDRVDSEAFF. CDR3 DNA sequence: TGTGCCAGCAGTCACGGGGACAGGGTGGATTCTGAAGCTTTCTTT.

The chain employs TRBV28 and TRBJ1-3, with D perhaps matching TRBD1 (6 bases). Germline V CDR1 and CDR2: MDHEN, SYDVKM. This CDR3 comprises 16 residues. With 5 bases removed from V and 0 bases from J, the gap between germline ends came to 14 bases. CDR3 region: CASSRYRADSGNTIYF. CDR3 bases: TGTGCCAGCAGTAGATACAGGGCTGACTCTGGAAACACCATATATTTT.

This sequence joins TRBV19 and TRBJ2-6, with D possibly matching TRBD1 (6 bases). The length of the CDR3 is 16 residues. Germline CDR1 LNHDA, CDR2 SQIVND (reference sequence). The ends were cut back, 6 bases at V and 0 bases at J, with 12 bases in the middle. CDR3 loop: CASSLARGSGANVLTF. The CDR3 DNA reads TGTGCCAGTAGCCTCGCCAGGGGCTCTGGGGCCAACGTCCTGACTTTC.

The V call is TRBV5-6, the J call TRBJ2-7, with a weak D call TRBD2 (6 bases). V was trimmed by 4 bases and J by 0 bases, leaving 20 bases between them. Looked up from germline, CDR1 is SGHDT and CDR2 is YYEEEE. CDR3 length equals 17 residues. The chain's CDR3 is CASSRTSSVLSSYEQYF. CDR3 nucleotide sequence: TGTGCCAGCAGCCGAACATCTAGCGTCCTAAGCTCCTACGAGCAGTACTTC.

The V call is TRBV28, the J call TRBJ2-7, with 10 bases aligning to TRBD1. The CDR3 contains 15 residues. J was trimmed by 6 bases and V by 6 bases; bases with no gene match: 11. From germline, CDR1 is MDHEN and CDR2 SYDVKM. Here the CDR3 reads CASRRWDRGLSEQYF. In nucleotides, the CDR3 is TGTGCCAGCAGACGGTGGGACAGGGGCCTAAGCGAGCAGTACTTC.

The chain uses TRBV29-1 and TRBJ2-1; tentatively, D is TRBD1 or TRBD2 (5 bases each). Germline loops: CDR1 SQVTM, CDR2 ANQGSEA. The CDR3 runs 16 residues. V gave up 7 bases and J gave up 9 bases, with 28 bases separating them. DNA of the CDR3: TGCAGCGCATCAAGGGGTATGGGACCGGGTGGCGGTGAGCAGTTCTTC. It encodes CSASRGMGPGGGEQFF.

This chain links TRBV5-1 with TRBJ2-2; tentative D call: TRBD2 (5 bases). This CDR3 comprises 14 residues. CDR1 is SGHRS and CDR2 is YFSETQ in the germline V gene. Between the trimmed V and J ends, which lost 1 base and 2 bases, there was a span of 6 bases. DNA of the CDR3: TGCGCCAGCAGCTTGAGCGGTAACACCGGGGAGCTGTTTTTT. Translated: CASSLSGNTGELFF. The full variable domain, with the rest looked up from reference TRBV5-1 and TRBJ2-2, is KAGVTQTPRYLIKTRGQQVTLSCSPISGHRSVSWYQQTPGQGLQFLFEYFSETQRNKGNFPGRFSGRQFSNSRSEMNVSTLELGDSALYLCASSLSGNTGELFFGEGSRLTVL.

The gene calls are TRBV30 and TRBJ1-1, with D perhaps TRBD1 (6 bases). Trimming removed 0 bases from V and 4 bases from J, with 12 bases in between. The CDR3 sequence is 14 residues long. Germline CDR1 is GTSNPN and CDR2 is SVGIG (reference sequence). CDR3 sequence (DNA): TGTGCCTGGAGTGTAGCGCAGGGGCTCACTGAAGCTTTCTTT. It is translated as CAWSVAQGLTEAFF.

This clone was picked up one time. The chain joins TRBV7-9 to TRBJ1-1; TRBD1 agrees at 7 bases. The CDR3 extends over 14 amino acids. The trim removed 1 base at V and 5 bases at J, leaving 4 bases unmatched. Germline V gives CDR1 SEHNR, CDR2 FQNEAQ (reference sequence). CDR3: CASSLGIQGTEAFF. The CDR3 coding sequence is TGTGCCAGCAGCTTAGGTATACAGGGGACTGAAGCTTTCTTT.

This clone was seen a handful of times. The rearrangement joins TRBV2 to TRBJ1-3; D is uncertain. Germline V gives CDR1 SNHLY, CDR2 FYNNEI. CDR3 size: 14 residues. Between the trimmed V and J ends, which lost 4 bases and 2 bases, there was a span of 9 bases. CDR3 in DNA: TGTGCCAGCAGTGGGCCTACCCCTGGAAACACCATATATTTT. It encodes CASSGPTPGNTIYF.

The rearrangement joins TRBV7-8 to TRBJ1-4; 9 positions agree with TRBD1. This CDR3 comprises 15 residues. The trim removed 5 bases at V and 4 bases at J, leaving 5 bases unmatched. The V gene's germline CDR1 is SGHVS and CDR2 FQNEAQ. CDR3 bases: TGTGCCAGCAGCCTAGGGACAGGGCATAATGAAAAACTGTTTTTT. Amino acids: CASSLGTGHNEKLFF.

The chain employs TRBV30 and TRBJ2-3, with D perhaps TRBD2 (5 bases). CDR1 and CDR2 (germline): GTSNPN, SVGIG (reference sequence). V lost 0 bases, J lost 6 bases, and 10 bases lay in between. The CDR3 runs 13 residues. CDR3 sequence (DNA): TGTGCCTGGAGTGTACTAGGCGGGGATACGCAGTATTTT. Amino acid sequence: CAWSVLGGDTQYF.

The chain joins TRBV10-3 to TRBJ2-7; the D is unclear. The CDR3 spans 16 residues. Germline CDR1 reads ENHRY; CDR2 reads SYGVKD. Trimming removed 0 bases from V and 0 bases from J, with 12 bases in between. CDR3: CAISESVMSLSYEQYV. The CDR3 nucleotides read TGTGCCATCAGTGAGTCGGTAATGAGTCTCTCCTACGAGCAGTACGTC.

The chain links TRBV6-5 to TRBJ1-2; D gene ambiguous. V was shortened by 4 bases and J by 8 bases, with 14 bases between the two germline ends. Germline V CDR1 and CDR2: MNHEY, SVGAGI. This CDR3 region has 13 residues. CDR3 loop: CASSFKPVRGYTF. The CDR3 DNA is TGTGCCAGCAGTTTTAAGCCAGTAAGGGGCTACACCTTC.

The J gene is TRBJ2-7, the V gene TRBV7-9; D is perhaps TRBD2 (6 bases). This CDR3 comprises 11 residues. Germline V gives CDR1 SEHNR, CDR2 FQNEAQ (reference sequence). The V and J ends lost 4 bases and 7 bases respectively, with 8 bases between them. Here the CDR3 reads CASSSAGEQYF. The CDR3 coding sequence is TGTGCCAGCAGCTCGGCGGGAGAGCAGTACTTC.

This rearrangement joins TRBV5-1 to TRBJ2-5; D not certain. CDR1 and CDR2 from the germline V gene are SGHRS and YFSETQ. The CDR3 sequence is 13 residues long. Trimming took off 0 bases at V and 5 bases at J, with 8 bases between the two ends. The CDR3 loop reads CASSLALGETQYF. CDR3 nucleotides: TGCGCCAGCAGCTTGGCCTTAGGGGAGACCCAGTACTTC.

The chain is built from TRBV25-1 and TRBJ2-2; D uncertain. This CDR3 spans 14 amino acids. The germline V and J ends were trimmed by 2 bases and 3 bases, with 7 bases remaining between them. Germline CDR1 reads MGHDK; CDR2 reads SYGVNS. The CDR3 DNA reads TGTGCCAGCAGTGAAATGTCGGACACCGGGGAGCTGTTTTTT. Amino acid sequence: CASSEMSDTGELFF.

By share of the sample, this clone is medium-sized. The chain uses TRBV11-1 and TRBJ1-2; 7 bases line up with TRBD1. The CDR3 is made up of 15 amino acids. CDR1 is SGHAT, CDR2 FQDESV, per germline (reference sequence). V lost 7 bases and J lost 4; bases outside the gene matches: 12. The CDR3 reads CASTERSRDSYGYTF. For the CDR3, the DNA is TGTGCCAGCACCGAAAGGTCCAGGGACAGCTATGGCTACACCTTC.

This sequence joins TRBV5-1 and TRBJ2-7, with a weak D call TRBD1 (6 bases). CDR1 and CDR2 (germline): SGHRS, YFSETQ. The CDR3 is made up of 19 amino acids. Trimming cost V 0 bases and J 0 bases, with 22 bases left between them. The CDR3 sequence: CASSLEPRTPTGSSYEQYF. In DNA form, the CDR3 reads TGCGCCAGCAGCTTGGAACCACGAACGCCGACAGGATCCTCCTACGAGCAGTACTTC.

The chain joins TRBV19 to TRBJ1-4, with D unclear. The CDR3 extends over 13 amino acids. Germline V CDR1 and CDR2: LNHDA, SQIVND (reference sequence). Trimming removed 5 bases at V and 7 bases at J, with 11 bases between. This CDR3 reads CASSLQSREKLFF. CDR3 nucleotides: TGTGCCAGTAGTTTACAGTCGCGTGAAAAACTGTTTTTT.

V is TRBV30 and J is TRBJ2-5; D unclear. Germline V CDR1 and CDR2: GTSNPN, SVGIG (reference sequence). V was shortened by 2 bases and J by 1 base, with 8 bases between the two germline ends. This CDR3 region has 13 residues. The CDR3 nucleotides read TGTGCCTGGAGTCGAGCTAGCCAAGAGACCCAGTACTTC. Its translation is CAWSRASQETQYF.

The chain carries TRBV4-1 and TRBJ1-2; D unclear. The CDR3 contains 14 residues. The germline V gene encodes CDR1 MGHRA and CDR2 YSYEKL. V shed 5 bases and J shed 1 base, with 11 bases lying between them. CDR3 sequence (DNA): TGCGCCAGCAGCGCCGGAGGTGGTAACTATGGCTACACCTTC. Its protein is CASSAGGGNYGYTF.

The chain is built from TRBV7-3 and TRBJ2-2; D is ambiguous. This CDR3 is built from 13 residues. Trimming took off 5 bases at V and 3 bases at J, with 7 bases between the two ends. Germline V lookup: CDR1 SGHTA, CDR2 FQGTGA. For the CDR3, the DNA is TGTGCCAGCAGCCTAGTGTACACCGGGGAGCTGTTTTTT. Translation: CASSLVYTGELFF.

The CDR3 is CASSRGPDEQYF. Written as DNA, the CDR3 is TGTGCCAGCAGTCGGGGCCCGGACGAGCAGTACTTC. V is TRBV6-5 and J is TRBJ2-7; perhaps D is TRBD1 or TRBD2 (5 bases each). This CDR3 has 12 amino acids. Germline-derived CDR1 and CDR2 are MNHEY and SVGAGI. V was clipped by 5 bases and J by 5 bases, with 10 bases between them.

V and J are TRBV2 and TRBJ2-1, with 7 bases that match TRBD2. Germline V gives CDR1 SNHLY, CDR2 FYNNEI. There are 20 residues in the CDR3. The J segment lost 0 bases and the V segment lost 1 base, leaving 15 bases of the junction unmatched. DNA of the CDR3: TGTGCCAGCAGTGAAGAGTGGGGGGGGAGGGCCACCTTCTCCTACAATGAGCAGTTCTTC. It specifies CASSEEWGGRATFSYNEQFF.

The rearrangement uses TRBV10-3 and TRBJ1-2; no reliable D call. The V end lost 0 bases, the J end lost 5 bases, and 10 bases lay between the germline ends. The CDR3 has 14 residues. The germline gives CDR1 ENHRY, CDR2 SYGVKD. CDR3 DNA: TGTGCCATCAGTGAGTCTGGCGGCCTATATGGCTACACCTTC. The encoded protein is CAISESGGLYGYTF.